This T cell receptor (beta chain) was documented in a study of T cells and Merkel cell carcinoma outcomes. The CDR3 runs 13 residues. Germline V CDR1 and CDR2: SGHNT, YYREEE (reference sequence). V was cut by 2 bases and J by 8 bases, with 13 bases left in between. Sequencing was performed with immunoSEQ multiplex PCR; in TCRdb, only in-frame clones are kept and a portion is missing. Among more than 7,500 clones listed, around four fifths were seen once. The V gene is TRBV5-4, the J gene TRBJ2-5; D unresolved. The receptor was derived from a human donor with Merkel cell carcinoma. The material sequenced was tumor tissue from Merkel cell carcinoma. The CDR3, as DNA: TGTGCCAGCAGCTTATTCCTCGGAGAAACCCAGTACTTC. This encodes CASSLFLGETQYF. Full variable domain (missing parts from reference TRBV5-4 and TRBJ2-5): ETGVTQSPTHLIKTRGQQVTLRCSSQSGHNTVSWYQQALGQGPQFIFQYYREEENGRGNFPPRFSGLQFPNYSSELNVNALELDDSALYLCASSLFLGETQYFGPGTRLLVL.